This T cell receptor beta chain was found in a study of blood T cell repertoires in COVID-19. Libraries were prepared by immunoSEQ multiplex PCR; TCRdb keeps only in-frame clonotypes and omits some of them. The table has approximately 300,000 clones, about 85% seen once. V shed 2 bases, J shed 8 bases, and the junction held 12 bases outside the gene matches. The CDR3 extends over 16 amino acids. The chain couples TRBV23-1 to TRBJ2-1; 7 bases line up with TRBD1. TRBV23-1 is known as an ORF, though its function is uncertain. Sequenced material: peripheral blood. The source of this sequence is a woman aged 45-59 years who had recovered from COVID-19. CDR3 in DNA: TGCGCCAGCAGTCAAATTCGGACAGGTCCTAAAGATGAGCAGTTCTTC. Translating it yields CASSQIRTGPKDEQFF.